The next 27 T cell receptor beta chains were all read from a single sample in a study of blood T cells in healthy people across ages. Primed by a sample-barcoded 5' primer and a J-beta primer mix, a second PCR proceeded for roughly 7 to 12 cycles. TCRdb independently ran MiXCR on the 5' RACE reads; one entry per CDR3 protein. The data contain roughly 640,000 distinct CDR3 sequences, around 31% of them seen just once; the ten biggest clones take up about a sixth. The sample taken for sequencing was blood. The receptors were gathered from a woman older than 75 in good health.

This clonotype was counted ten times or more. V gene TRBV20-1 combines with J gene TRBJ2-1, with TRBD1 identical over 10 bases. The junction had 7 bases not matched to a gene; V was cut back by 2 bases and J by 6 bases. Germline lookup yields CDR1 DFQATT and CDR2 SNEGSKA (reference sequence). This CDR3 comprises 15 residues. The CDR3 DNA sequence: TGCAGTGCTAGACTCCGGGACAGGGGAAGCAATGAGCAGTTCTTC. It encodes CSARLRDRGSNEQFF.

The rearrangement uses TRBV2 and TRBJ2-1; 9 nucleotides match TRBD1. Germline V gene data show CDR1 as SNHLY and CDR2 as FYNNEI. The CDR3 contains 13 residues. The junction had 6 bases not matched to a gene; V was cut back by 10 bases and J by 5 bases. CDR3 region: CANHRGRNNEQFF. The CDR3 nucleotides are TGTGCCAACCACAGGGGGCGCAACAATGAGCAGTTCTTC.

The CDR3 bases are TGCAGTGCTCAGAAAGGGACAAGGGGTCCCTACGAGCAGTACTTC. It is translated as CSAQKGTRGPYEQYF. This chain links TRBV20-1 with TRBJ2-7; D is perhaps TRBD1 (6 bases). The CDR3 loop spans 15 amino acids. Germline CDR1 and CDR2: DFQATT and SNEGSKA (reference sequence). V was clipped by 5 bases and J by 2 bases, with 19 bases between them.

To note about this clonotype: A read error may be the cause here, since a much bigger clone is one base away. The rearrangement uses TRBV28 and TRBJ2-3; D might be TRBD1 (6 bases). Germline CDR1 is MDHEN and CDR2 is SYDVKM. This CDR3 contains 14 residues. V was pared by 5 bases and J by 5 bases, with 14 bases between. For the CDR3, the DNA is TGTGCCAGCAGTGGACAGAGGGCTTTAGATACGCAGTATTTT. This gives the protein CASSGQRALDTQYF.

A single count supports this clonotype. A read error is possible here, since a much larger clone lies one base away. This chain joins TRBV28 and TRBJ2-7, with D hard to call. The CDR3 runs to 14 residues. Trimming removed 6 bases from V and 3 bases from J, with 15 bases in between. Germline loops: CDR1 MDHEN, CDR2 SYDVKM. The CDR3 loop reads CASRFERFNYEQYF. The CDR3 DNA reads TGTGCCAGCAGGTTCGAGAGGTTTAACTACGAGCAGTACTTC.

As for this clonotype: A much more abundant neighbour one base away suggests this may be a read error. The rearrangement links TRBV6-2 or TRBV6-3 to TRBJ2-4, with a possible D match to TRBD2 (6 bases). Trimming took 6 bases from V and 13 from J, leaving 22 bases between them. Germline V gene data show CDR1 as MNHEY and CDR2 as SVGEGT. This CDR3 spans 14 amino acids. CDR3 in amino acids: CASRPPGGCGKQYF. As DNA, the CDR3 is TGTGCCAGCAGACCCCCCGGAGGCTGCGGGAAGCAGTACTTC.

The J gene is TRBJ1-2, the V gene TRBV20-1; D ambiguous. This CDR3 has 14 residues. Germline-derived CDR1 and CDR2 are DFQATT and SNEGSKA (reference sequence). V lost 0 bases to trimming and J lost 4 bases, with 12 bases between them. The CDR3: CSARDGQQSYGYTF. The CDR3 DNA reads TGCAGTGCTAGAGATGGGCAACAATCCTATGGCTACACCTTC.

There are many counts of this clonotype. The chain has TRBV3-1 and TRBJ2-1, with D perhaps matching TRBD1 or TRBD2 (5 bases each). CDR3 length: 13 amino acids. V was clipped by 1 base and J by 8 bases, with 9 bases between them. Germline V lookup: CDR1 LGHDT, CDR2 YNNKEL (reference sequence). CDR3 bases: TGTGCCAGCAGCCAAGTCGGGGCCTATGAGCAGTTCTTC. Residues: CASSQVGAYEQFF.

There are many counts of this clonotype. The chain recombines TRBV20-1 with TRBJ2-5; tentative D call: TRBD2 (5 bases). V was trimmed by 8 bases and J by 2 bases, leaving 12 bases between them. The CDR3 is 12 amino acids. The germline gives CDR1 DFQATT, CDR2 SNEGSKA (reference sequence). The CDR3 here is CSQTGVQETQYF. CDR3 bases: TGCAGTCAGACCGGGGTACAAGAGACCCAGTACTTC.

This clonotype was detected many times. The chain is built from TRBV20-1 and TRBJ2-7; 10 positions match TRBD2. Germline values: CDR1 DFQATT, CDR2 SNEGSKA (reference sequence). Trimming at V came to 0 bases and at J to 2 bases, leaving 4 bases not matched to a gene. This CDR3 region has 15 residues. The CDR3: CSARDVAGGAYEQYF. The CDR3 DNA reads TGCAGTGCTAGAGATGTAGCGGGGGGAGCCTACGAGCAGTACTTC.

The chain couples TRBV20-1 to TRBJ1-2, with TRBD1 as a possible D gene (6 bases). V lost 6 bases to trimming and J lost 6 bases, with 17 bases between them. Germline V CDR1 and CDR2: DFQATT, SNEGSKA (reference sequence). This CDR3 has 13 amino acids. CDR3 nucleotides: TGCAGTGCCCCCGAAGGGGGGCTTGATGGCTACACCTTC. Translated: CSAPEGGLDGYTF.

This clonotype showed up many times. J is TRBJ2-5 and V is TRBV5-4; TRBD1 agrees at 9 bases. V shed 3 bases and J 3 bases; nucleotides not matched to a gene: 6. The CDR3 contains 15 residues. Germline V gene lookup returns CDR1 SGHNT and CDR2 YYREEE (reference sequence). CDR3: CASSWNRGLEETQYF. The CDR3 region has the DNA TGTGCCAGCAGCTGGAACAGGGGGCTGGAAGAGACCCAGTACTTC.

This clonotype was counted only a few times. The CDR3 DNA reads as TGCGCCAGCAGCATGGGGGGGGGGAACACTGAAGCTTTCTTT. Translating it yields CASSMGGGNTEAFF. V gene TRBV5-1 combines with J gene TRBJ1-1; D is perhaps TRBD1 (5 bases). V lost 4 bases to trimming and J lost 1 base, with 11 bases between them. The germline CDR1 and CDR2 sequences are SGHRS and YFSETQ. The CDR3 consists of 14 residues.

V gene TRBV20-1 combines with J gene TRBJ1-6; TRBD1 is a possible D gene (5 bases). The ends were cut back, 6 bases at V and 4 bases at J, with 13 bases in the middle. Germline assignment: CDR1 DFQATT and CDR2 SNEGSKA (reference sequence). This CDR3 is built from 14 residues. CDR3 nucleotides: TGCAGTGCCCGAAGGGGTGTTTATAATTCACCCCTCCACTTT. As protein: CSARRGVYNSPLHF.

Many counts were recorded for this clonotype. V usage is TRBV7-2 and J usage is TRBJ2-3, with 9 bases identical to TRBD2. Trimming at V came to 5 bases and at J to 9 bases, leaving 9 bases not matched to a gene. This CDR3 comprises 14 residues. Germline V gene data show CDR1 as SGHTA and CDR2 as FQGNSA. In DNA, the CDR3 is TGTGCCAGCAGCACCCACAAGGGACTAGCAACGCAGTATTTT. It translates to CASSTHKGLATQYF.

The chain links TRBV12-3 or TRBV12-4 to TRBJ2-5; 7 positions match TRBD2. CDR3 size: 15 residues. V trimming: 3 bases; J trimming: 11 bases; junction bases outside the gene matches: 15. In nucleotides, the CDR3 is TGTGCCAGCAGTTTTGCGGGGGTGACTACGGATGATCAGTACTTC. Protein: CASSFAGVTTDDQYF.

V is TRBV20-1 and J is TRBJ1-5; no firm D call. Per germline, CDR1 DFQATT and CDR2 SNEGSKA (reference sequence). Trimming removed 7 bases at V and 1 base at J, with 14 bases between. CDR3 size: 14 residues. CDR3 coding DNA: TGCAGTGGGGAGGCGGCCGGGAGCAATCAGCCCCAGCATTTT. Translating gives CSGEAAGSNQPQHF.

CDR3 bases: TGTGCCAGCAGCCCAACAAAGGGGCGCGGCTATGGCTACACCTTC. Its protein product is CASSPTKGRGYGYTF. The rearrangement joins TRBV3-1 to TRBJ1-2; weak D call: TRBD1 (5 bases). The CDR3 length is 15 residues. Germline assignment: CDR1 LGHDT and CDR2 YNNKEL (reference sequence). V dropped 4 bases and J dropped 4 bases, with 16 bases sitting between them. Full variable domain (rest looked up from reference TRBV3-1 and TRBJ1-2): DTAVSQTPKYLVTQMGNDKSIKCEQNLGHDTMYWYKQDSKKFLKIMFSYNNKELIINETVPNRFSPKSPDKAHLNLHINSLELGDSAVYFCASSPTKGRGYGYTFGSGTRLTVV.

A remark on this clonotype: It may be a read error: a sequence one base away is much more abundant. The rearrangement links TRBV7-2 to TRBJ2-2, with a possible D match to TRBD2 (5 bases). This CDR3 comprises 16 residues. Looked up from germline, CDR1 is SGHTA and CDR2 is FQGNSA. The CDR3 here is CASSLAPPSGAGELLF. As DNA, the CDR3 is TGTGCCAGCAGCTTAGCCCCCCCGTCTGGCGCCGGGGAGCTGCTTTTT.

This clonotype has a count of ten or more. A much larger clone sits a single nucleotide away, making a read error possible. The chain is built from TRBV29-1 and TRBJ2-7, with D possibly TRBD2 on 5 matching bases. Germline lookup yields CDR1 SQVTM and CDR2 ANQGSEA. The CDR3 is 14 residues long. Trimming cost V 1 base and J 7 bases, with 17 bases left between them. CDR3 in amino acids: CSVEGGLFSNEQYF. CDR3 nucleotide sequence: TGCAGCGTTGAAGGCGGACTTTTCTCCAATGAGCAGTACTTC.

The chain joins TRBV11-2 to TRBJ2-1; 7 bases match TRBD2. V was clipped by 3 bases and J by 0 bases; unmatched bases: 2. The CDR3 is 15 residues long. Per the germline V gene, CDR1 is SGHAT and CDR2 is FQNNGV. The CDR3 DNA reads TGTGCCAGCAGCTTTCTAGCGGACTCCTACAATGAGCAGTTCTTC. Protein sequence: CASSFLADSYNEQFF.

V gene TRBV9 combines with J gene TRBJ1-6, with 7 bases that match TRBD1. Unmatched junction bases numbered 9, after V lost 4 bases and J lost 8 bases. Germline V gene sequence: CDR1 SGDLS, CDR2 YYNGEE. This CDR3 contains 15 residues. CDR3 protein: CASSSRQGVDSPLHF. The CDR3 DNA reads TGTGCCAGCAGCTCCCGACAGGGCGTCGATTCACCCCTCCACTTT.

This clonotype was recorded at least ten times. The rearrangement uses TRBV6-6 and TRBJ1-2; D uncertain. With 6 bases removed from V and 3 bases from J, the gap between germline ends came to 14 bases. This CDR3 has 14 residues. Germline-derived CDR1 and CDR2 are MNHNY and SVGAGI (reference sequence). CDR3 sequence (DNA): TGTGCCAGCAGCCCCCCGGTGGCCTACTATGGCTACACCTTC. Its protein product is CASSPPVAYYGYTF.

This clonotype was recorded a few times. The J gene is TRBJ2-1, the V gene TRBV28; D is ambiguous. CDR1 and CDR2 from the germline V gene are MDHEN and SYDVKM. The CDR3 is 11 amino acids. V lost 10 bases and J 6 bases, leaving 10 bases between the germline ends. The CDR3 region has the DNA TGTGCCACACAACTCGTCAATGAGCAGTTCTTC. It codes for CATQLVNEQFF.

This clonotype was counted at least ten times. The gene calls are TRBV15 and TRBJ1-2, with 9 nucleotides matching TRBD1. Trimming removed 0 bases from V and 8 bases from J; junction bases left unmatched: 10. This CDR3 contains 16 residues. Germline loops: CDR1 LNHNV, CDR2 YYDKDF (reference sequence). The CDR3 nucleotides read TGTGCCACCAGCAGAGATCTGGGGACAGGGTCGACGGGCTACACCTTC. Translated, it gives CATSRDLGTGSTGYTF.

In regard to this clonotype: A single base separates this from a much larger clone, so it may be a read error. The rearrangement uses TRBV7-3 and TRBJ1-4, with D possibly TRBD1 on 6 matching bases. V lost 8 bases, J lost 5 bases, and 24 bases lay in between. This CDR3 is built from 17 residues. The germline V gene encodes CDR1 SGHTA and CDR2 FQGTGA. This CDR3 reads CASGSTPRGLRNEKLFF. The CDR3 nucleotides are TGTGCCAGCGGCTCGACCCCTCGGGGGCTCCGAAATGAAAAACTGTTTTTT.

V usage is TRBV20-1 and J usage is TRBJ2-3; D is possibly TRBD1 or TRBD2 (5 bases each). The CDR3 is made up of 14 amino acids. V was cut by 5 bases and J by 0 bases, with 12 bases left in between. Germline lookup yields CDR1 DFQATT and CDR2 SNEGSKA (reference sequence). CDR3 sequence reads: CSAPSGASTDTQYF. The CDR3 bases are TGCAGTGCTCCCTCCGGGGCCAGCACAGATACGCAGTATTTT.